Below are 10 T cell receptor beta chains sequenced from a single sample in a study of identical twins. MiXCR was run by TCRdb on the 5' RACE reads, yielding one entry per CDR3 protein. The sample holds over 600,000 distinct CDR3 sequences, about 20% seen once. This sample also belongs to another study, concerning T cells expressing NK-cell markers.

Sequences were obtained from PBMCs. The receptors stem from a woman aged 18-29 years in good health.

This clonotype was seen a handful of times. The V gene is TRBV7-2, the J gene TRBJ1-1, with no clear D. The length of the CDR3 is 14 residues. Germline loops: CDR1 SGHTA, CDR2 FQGNSA. Trimming removed 5 bases from V and 0 bases from J, with 10 bases in between. DNA of the CDR3: TGTGCCAGCAGCCCCGGACCCTTGAACACTGAAGCTTTCTTT. It is translated as CASSPGPLNTEAFF.

The gene calls are TRBV12-3 or TRBV12-4 and TRBJ2-7, with D tentatively TRBD1 (6 bases). The CDR3 length is 15 residues. Trimming took off 6 bases at V and 3 bases at J, with 18 bases between the two ends. CDR3 in DNA: TGTGCCAGCAGCCCAACAGGGTTATCAGGCTACGAGCAGTACTTC. It translates to CASSPTGLSGYEQYF.

V usage is TRBV6-5 and J usage is TRBJ2-2; D may be TRBD1 (6 bases). The CDR3 runs 15 residues. The ends were cut back, 2 bases at V and 7 bases at J, with 14 bases in the middle. Germline assignment: CDR1 MNHEY and CDR2 SVGAGI. This chain's CDR3 is CASSYGQGFVGELFF. CDR3 DNA: TGTGCCAGCAGTTACGGGCAGGGGTTCGTCGGGGAGCTGTTTTTT.

The chain couples TRBV14 to TRBJ2-5; D is undetermined. Germline lookup yields CDR1 SGHDN and CDR2 FVKESK. The V and J ends lost 0 bases and 6 bases respectively, with 8 bases between them. This CDR3 spans 13 amino acids. The CDR3 reads CASSQEDSKTQYF. The CDR3 coding sequence is TGTGCCAGCAGCCAAGAAGACTCCAAGACCCAGTACTTC.

The rearrangement uses TRBV12-3 or TRBV12-4 and TRBJ2-7, with D possibly TRBD1 on 5 matching bases. Trimming took 6 bases from V and 1 from J, leaving 10 bases between them. This CDR3 contains 13 residues. This chain's CDR3 is CASRDTGSYEQYF. CDR3 in DNA: TGTGCCAGCAGAGACACAGGATCCTACGAGCAGTACTTC.

The CDR3 here is CASTTGYEQYF. DNA for the CDR3: TGTGCCAGCACCACCGGCTACGAGCAGTACTTC. The chain has TRBV7-2 and TRBJ2-7; D is unresolved. V shed 7 bases and J shed 3 bases, with 7 bases lying between them. Germline V CDR1 and CDR2: SGHTA, FQGNSA. The CDR3 contains 11 residues.

This chain joins TRBV12-3 or TRBV12-4 and TRBJ2-1; weak D call: TRBD2 (5 bases). The germline V and J ends were trimmed by 6 bases and 4 bases, with 16 bases remaining between them. The CDR3 covers 15 residues. The DNA of the CDR3 is TGTGCCAGCAGGAACGGAGGATCGGTGTACAATGAGCAGTTCTTC. It specifies CASRNGGSVYNEQFF.

This clonotype was counted at least ten times. The chain recombines TRBV11-2 with TRBJ2-7; no clear D. CDR3 length equals 12 residues. Germline V CDR1 and CDR2: SGHAT, FQNNGV. V lost 5 bases to trimming and J lost 7 bases, with 12 bases between them. CDR3 nucleotides: TGTGCCAGCAGCCGCTGGACCAAAGAGCAGTACTTC. Its protein product is CASSRWTKEQYF.

The chain has TRBV5-1 and TRBJ2-1; 7 bases align to TRBD2. The V segment lost 4 bases and the J segment 9 bases; nucleotides outside the gene matches: 13. From germline, CDR1 is SGHRS and CDR2 YFSETQ. The CDR3 is 15 residues long. This CDR3 reads CASSAGLPPLGEQFF. CDR3 nucleotides: TGCGCCAGCAGCGCGGGACTACCTCCCCTTGGTGAGCAGTTCTTC.

The chain uses TRBV12-3 or TRBV12-4 and TRBJ1-2, with D unclear. This CDR3 has 12 amino acids. Trimming took 7 bases from V and 8 from J, leaving 14 bases between them. The CDR3 sequence is CASTHRRFGYTF. CDR3 nucleotide sequence: TGTGCCAGCACTCATCGTAGATTCGGCTACACCTTC.